Presented here are 31 T cell receptor beta chains from one specimen sequenced in a study of blood T cells in healthy people across ages. Using a J-beta primer mix together with a sample-barcoded 5' primer, a second PCR was run for roughly 6 to 11 cycles. TCRdb re-called the 5' RACE reads through MiXCR, storing one row per CDR3 protein. Seen here are more than 1,000,000 distinct CDR3 sequences, approximately 25% observed once, and the top ten hold about 0.72%. The same sample was also studied in work on T cells of mothers and their children.

Sequencing used blood. The source is a girl aged 2-15 years in good health.

The sample holds a few counts of this clonotype. The V gene is TRBV9, the J gene TRBJ1-5; D is unresolved. V lost 0 bases and J 3 bases, leaving 4 bases between the germline ends. The CDR3 sequence is 13 residues long. CDR1 and CDR2 (germline): SGDLS, YYNGEE. This CDR3 is CASSVEANQPQHF. CDR3 bases: TGTGCCAGCAGCGTAGAGGCCAATCAGCCCCAGCATTTT.

The gene calls are TRBV5-1 and TRBJ2-7, with TRBD1 matching over 10 bases. The CDR3 runs 17 residues. The J segment lost 3 bases and the V segment lost 2 bases, leaving 11 bases of the junction unmatched. Germline loops: CDR1 SGHRS, CDR2 YFSETQ. CDR3 sequence reads: CASSFRFSGQGNYEQYF. The CDR3 DNA is TGCGCCAGCAGCTTCAGGTTTTCGGGACAGGGGAACTACGAGCAGTACTTC.

This clonotype occurred a few times. The chain carries TRBV13 and TRBJ2-5, with D maybe TRBD2 (5 bases). The CDR3 sequence is 14 residues long. V lost 4 bases to trimming and J lost 4 bases, with 13 bases between them. Germline V gene data show CDR1 as PRHDT and CDR2 as FYEKMQ (reference sequence). In nucleotides, the CDR3 is TGTGCCAGCAGCTCCGCCGGGGAACTAGAGACCCAGTACTTC. The encoded protein is CASSSAGELETQYF.

This clonotype showed up just a few times. CDR3 sequence: CSVSPGLGETQYF. The CDR3 region has the DNA TGCAGCGTCTCTCCGGGACTAGGAGAGACCCAGTACTTC. The chain combines TRBV29-1 with TRBJ2-5, with 8 bases matching TRBD2. The CDR3 totals 13 residues. Trimming at V came to 6 bases and at J to 4 bases, leaving 7 bases not matched to a gene. Per germline, CDR1 SQVTM and CDR2 ANQGSEA.

The chain joins TRBV27 to TRBJ2-1; D may be TRBD1 (6 bases). In germline, CDR1 is MNHEY, CDR2 SMNVEV (reference sequence). This CDR3 is built from 14 residues. V lost 8 bases to trimming and J lost 6 bases, with 17 bases between them. The CDR3 DNA is TGTGCCAGCTCGATCAGGGGTTCTAGCAATGAGCAGTTCTTC. As protein: CASSIRGSSNEQFF.

The chain joins TRBV20-1 to TRBJ2-7; D is possibly TRBD1 (5 bases). The CDR3 is made up of 13 amino acids. Deletions cut 0 bases from V and 6 bases from J, with 12 bases between. CDR1 and CDR2 (germline): DFQATT, SNEGSKA (reference sequence). CDR3 nucleotide sequence: TGCAGTGCTAGAGAAAGGGCCGACAGCGAGCAGTACTTC. It translates to CSARERADSEQYF.

This clonotype was counted between two and nine times. Germline is not matched at one junction end, which may reflect a read error. This sequence joins TRBV11-2 and TRBJ2-5; 11 bases agree with TRBD2. The V gene's germline CDR1 is SGHAT and CDR2 FQNNGV. CDR3 length: 13 residues. The CDR3 is CASRGLAEETQCF. The CDR3 coding sequence is TGTGCCAGCCGGGGACTAGCGGAAGAGACCCAGTGCTTC.

Written as DNA, the CDR3 is TGTGCCACCAGCAGAGGCCACGGAGAGACCCAGTACTTC. Encoded protein: CATSRGHGETQYF. The chain combines TRBV15 with TRBJ2-5, with D uncertain. V shed 1 base and J shed 4 bases, with 7 bases lying between them. CDR1 and CDR2 (germline): LNHNV, YYDKDF (reference sequence). This CDR3 is built from 13 residues.

The chain joins TRBV7-2 to TRBJ2-5; 9 bases map to TRBD2. V lost 4 bases to trimming and J lost 4 bases; unmatched junction nucleotides: 10. Germline V gene lookup returns CDR1 SGHTA and CDR2 FQGNSA. The CDR3 is 16 residues long. The CDR3 spells CASSSSSGIGRETQYF. The DNA for the CDR3 is TGTGCCAGCAGCTCCTCTAGCGGGATTGGCCGAGAGACCCAGTACTTC.

The V and J genes are TRBV6-2 or TRBV6-3 and TRBJ1-1; D not certain. With 2 bases removed from V and 4 bases from J, the gap between germline ends came to 17 bases. Germline V gene lookup returns CDR1 MNHEY and CDR2 SVGEGT. The CDR3 loop spans 16 amino acids. The CDR3 reads CASSYGSSARPTEAFF. The CDR3 region has the DNA TGTGCCAGCAGTTACGGTTCCAGCGCGCGACCCACTGAAGCTTTCTTT.

This rearrangement joins TRBV24-1 to TRBJ2-1; 7 bases map to TRBD2. J was trimmed by 7 bases and V by 4 bases; bases with no gene match: 9. Germline-derived CDR1 and CDR2 are KGHDR and SFDVKD. This CDR3 spans 15 amino acids. The chain's CDR3 is CATSERGRVENEQFF. In DNA form, the CDR3 reads TGTGCCACCAGTGAGCGGGGGAGGGTGGAAAATGAGCAGTTCTTC.

This clonotype occurred a few times. The chain combines TRBV28 with TRBJ1-5; no definite D call. Trimming removed 4 bases from V and 4 bases from J, with 14 bases in between. The CDR3 totals 15 residues. Germline V gives CDR1 MDHEN, CDR2 SYDVKM. The CDR3 DNA follows: TGTGCCAGCAGTTCGACACCACCGACAAATCAGCCCCAGCATTTT. Translated, it gives CASSSTPPTNQPQHF.

V and J are TRBV10-3 and TRBJ1-1; no reliable D call. V shed 0 bases and J shed 1 base, with 12 bases lying between them. The CDR3 totals 16 residues. Germline V gene sequence: CDR1 ENHRY, CDR2 SYGVKD. The CDR3 nucleotides read TGTGCCATCAGTGAGTCATCTACCACGAAGAACACTGAAGCTTTCTTT. Amino acid sequence: CAISESSTTKNTEAFF.

The chain couples TRBV5-1 to TRBJ1-1, with D maybe TRBD1 (5 bases). The CDR3 totals 14 residues. The V gene lost 0 bases and the J gene lost 3 bases, with 9 bases spanning the gap. Looked up from germline, CDR1 is SGHRS and CDR2 is YFSETQ. CDR3 sequence reads: CASSLVGTHTEAFF. The CDR3 bases are TGCGCCAGCAGCTTGGTCGGGACCCACACTGAAGCTTTCTTT.

This chain joins TRBV12-3 or TRBV12-4 and TRBJ2-5, with D uncertain. The tail of the sequence fits TRBJ2-1 better, so the J call may be wrong. The length of the CDR3 is 11 residues. CDR3 amino acids: CASSPMSEQFF. The CDR3 coding sequence is TGTGCCAGCAGTCCCATGTCGGAGCAGTTCTTC.

The V gene is TRBV6-5, the J gene TRBJ1-1, with D possibly TRBD1 on 5 matching bases. V was clipped by 4 bases and J by 6 bases, with 18 bases between them. Germline V gives CDR1 MNHEY, CDR2 SVGAGI. The CDR3 runs 15 residues. The CDR3 DNA reads TGTGCCAGCAGTTCCAACGGGGGAGGGTTCGCTGAAGCTTTCTTT. Translated: CASSSNGGGFAEAFF.

The chain couples TRBV7-9 to TRBJ2-7; D ambiguous. CDR1 and CDR2 from the germline V gene are SEHNR and FQNEAQ (reference sequence). There are 13 residues in the CDR3. Trimming shortened V by 5 bases and J by 3 bases, and 11 bases separated the two germline ends. CDR3 in DNA: TGTGCCAGCAGCCAACGTGGGCTCTACGAGCAGTACTTC. Translating gives CASSQRGLYEQYF.

As for this clonotype: Germline is not matched at one junction end, which may reflect a read error. The chain links TRBV11-3 to TRBJ2-5, with D perhaps TRBD2 (5 bases). Per germline, CDR1 SGHNT and CDR2 YENEEA. This CDR3 has 13 amino acids. The DNA for the CDR3 is TGTGCCAGCAGCTCCGCACGAAAAGGGAGCTTGGACTTC. Translation gives CASSSARKGSLDF.

The gene calls are TRBV28 and TRBJ2-7; the match to TRBD2 covers 9 bases. The J call could be wrong; TRBJ2-1 is a better fit for the DNA end. Germline CDR1 is MDHEN and CDR2 is SYDVKM. The CDR3 extends over 19 amino acids. CDR3 residues: CASSFPTSGRRGGVNEQFF. The CDR3, as DNA: TGTGCCAGCAGTTTCCCGACTAGCGGCAGGCGGGGTGGGGTTAATGAGCAGTTCTTC.

This clonotype has more than one count but fewer than ten. The genes are TRBV6-5 and TRBJ1-2; D not resolved. This CDR3 contains 14 residues. V was cut by 4 bases and J by 8 bases, with 17 bases left in between. CDR1 and CDR2 (germline): MNHEY, SVGAGI. The CDR3 loop reads CASSSVGRWSGYTF. The CDR3 bases are TGTGCCAGCAGTTCTGTAGGACGTTGGAGCGGCTACACCTTC.

The V and J genes are TRBV20-1 and TRBJ2-7, with D possibly TRBD2 on 6 matching bases. The CDR3 contains 18 residues. The germline gives CDR1 DFQATT, CDR2 SNEGSKA (reference sequence). V was clipped by 5 bases and J by 0 bases, with 26 bases between them. CDR3 coding DNA: TGCAGTGCTGCCCAGACTAGTGCGTACCTTAAAACCTCCTACGAGCAGTACTTC. Translated, it gives CSAAQTSAYLKTSYEQYF.

This clonotype was counted between two and nine times. This chain uses TRBV9 with TRBJ1-1; possibly TRBD1 for D (5 bases). Germline CDR1 is SGDLS and CDR2 is YYNGEE. This CDR3 is 14 amino acids long. The V end lost 4 bases, the J end lost 3 bases, and 13 bases lay between the germline ends. The CDR3 region is CASSSQPGDTEAFF. The CDR3 DNA is TGTGCCAGCAGCTCCCAACCGGGGGACACTGAAGCTTTCTTT.

The J gene is TRBJ2-1, the V gene TRBV11-2, with 7 positions matching TRBD2. Germline trimming cut 4 bases from V and 8 bases from J; bases unmatched to any gene: 14. The germline gives CDR1 SGHAT, CDR2 FQNNGV. The CDR3 totals 16 residues. The CDR3 here is CASSSRGAGSSDEQFF. DNA of the CDR3: TGTGCCAGCAGCTCCAGAGGAGCGGGGTCTTCGGATGAGCAGTTCTTC.

The chain has TRBV5-6 and TRBJ2-2; maybe TRBD2 (6 bases). Germline V gives CDR1 SGHDT, CDR2 YYEEEE. Trimming left V 3 bases short and J 7 bases short, with 13 bases between. The CDR3 covers 14 residues. The CDR3 sequence: CASSYGTPSGELFF. CDR3 in DNA: TGTGCCAGCAGCTACGGGACTCCCAGCGGGGAGCTGTTTTTT.

This clonotype was counted between two and nine times. The chain employs TRBV20-1 and TRBJ2-7, with 7 bases aligning to TRBD2. The CDR3 covers 12 residues. Germline CDR1 DFQATT, CDR2 SNEGSKA (reference sequence). The ends lost 7 bases at V and 7 bases at J; junction bases unmatched: 10. DNA for the CDR3: TGCAGTGGCGGTGGCGGGAGCGGGGAGCAGTACTTC. It specifies CSGGGGSGEQYF.

The sample holds a few counts of this clonotype. The chain couples TRBV13 to TRBJ2-1; D might be TRBD1 or TRBD2, each matching 6 bases. Germline V gene sequence: CDR1 PRHDT, CDR2 FYEKMQ (reference sequence). CDR3 length: 17 residues. V gave up 5 bases and J gave up 10 bases, with 27 bases separating them. CDR3 amino acids: CASSPWTKQSQQGEQFF. CDR3 DNA sequence: TGTGCCAGCAGCCCCTGGACTAAGCAATCACAGCAGGGGGAGCAGTTCTTC.

The chain uses TRBV2 and TRBJ2-7; D not resolved. This CDR3 spans 11 amino acids. Germline CDR1 and CDR2: SNHLY and FYNNEI. Trimming removed 5 bases at V and 5 bases at J, with 7 bases between. CDR3 nucleotide sequence: TGTGCCAGCAGTAGACTGGACGAGCAGTACTTC. It yields the protein CASSRLDEQYF.

This clonotype was picked up a small number of times. This chain uses TRBV4-2 with TRBJ2-1; tentative D call: TRBD2 (5 bases). The CDR3 has 16 amino acids. Trimming took off 1 base at V and 10 bases at J, with 20 bases between the two ends. Germline V gene data show CDR1 as LGHNA and CDR2 as YNFKEQ. The CDR3 is CASSQVGGSVQWEQFF. The CDR3 DNA reads as TGTGCCAGCAGCCAAGTTGGCGGGTCGGTACAATGGGAGCAGTTCTTC.

This clonotype occurred a few times. The chain couples TRBV29-1 to TRBJ2-3; no definite D call. The germline V gene has CDR1 SQVTM and CDR2 ANQGSEA. V was clipped by 6 bases and J by 2 bases, with 12 bases between them. The CDR3 length is 13 residues. Here the CDR3 DNA reads TGCAGCGTCCACCCGCGGTTCACAGATACGCAGTATTTT. This codes for CSVHPRFTDTQYF.

About this clonotype itself: Lacking the conserved final phenylalanine or tryptophan, this CDR3 likely reflects a read error. CDR3 sequence reads: CASMGQPDTYEQYL. Here the CDR3 DNA reads TGTGCCAGCATGGGACAGCCTGACACCTACGAGCAGTACCTC. The chain employs TRBV2 and TRBJ2-7; 7 bases map to TRBD1. The junction had 8 bases not matched to a gene; V was cut back by 7 bases and J by 2 bases. The CDR3 spans 14 residues. The germline V gene has CDR1 SNHLY and CDR2 FYNNEI.

About this clonotype itself: An end of the junction does not agree with germline; a read error may underlie this. This sequence joins TRBV7-3 and TRBJ2-5, with 14 bases aligning to TRBD2. Germline lookup yields CDR1 SGHTA and CDR2 FQGTGA. This CDR3 is 15 amino acids long. The CDR3 DNA is TGTGCCAGCAGCCGGACTAGCGGGAGGTTCGATGAGCAGTCCTTC. Its translation: CASSRTSGRFDEQSF. The full variable domain, in which reference TRBV7-3 and TRBJ2-5 provide the parts outside the CDR3, is GAGVSQTPSNKVTEKGKYVELRCDPISGHTALYWYRQSLGQGPEFLIYFQGTGAADDSGLPNDRFFAVRPEGSVSTLKIQRTERGDSAVYLCASSRTSGRFDEQSFGPGTRLLVL.